Each of the 20 T cell receptor beta chains below was sequenced from the same sample in a study of beta chain features in type 1 diabetes. Study-wide findings and caveats: Shortening that was moderate but significant affected the TCRB CDR3s of Type 1 diabetes patients in all four CD4+ subsets.

The entirety of the isolated RNA underwent reverse transcription, so expressed TCRB transcripts were sequenced. Here immunoSEQ multiplex PCR was the method, and the copy in TCRdb shows in-frame clones only, minus some. Of about 160,000 clones listed, 7.8% are singletons. No antigen has been assigned to these receptors. Sequences were obtained from central memory CD4+ T cells from blood. These receptors were obtained from a woman in her thirties or forties with type 1 diabetes.

This clone has only a few counts. The CDR3 sequence: CASSAPGGRRAFF. CDR3 in DNA: TGTGCCAGTAGTGCCCCGGGAGGTCGGAGGGCTTTCTTT. V usage is TRBV19 and J usage is TRBJ1-1; no reliable D call. Trimming pared 5 bases from V and 11 bases from J, leaving 18 bases between. The CDR3 spans 13 residues. CDR1 and CDR2 from the germline V gene are LNHDA and SQIVND (reference sequence).

This clone has more than one count but fewer than ten. The chain links TRBV6-4 to TRBJ2-3; D perhaps matches TRBD1 (5 bases). CDR3 length: 13 amino acids. V was shortened by 4 bases and J by 4 bases, with 9 bases between the two germline ends. Germline lookup yields CDR1 MRHNA and CDR2 SNTAGT. CDR3 sequence: CASSVRVSDTQYF. CDR3 nucleotides: TGTGCCAGCAGTGTCAGGGTGTCAGATACGCAGTATTTT.

This clone turned up a few times. Germline and junction disagree at one end, which may indicate a read error. The chain employs TRBV7-7 and TRBJ2-7; 7 positions match TRBD1. The CDR3 runs 12 residues. Germline V gene lookup returns CDR1 SSHAT and CDR2 FNYEAQ (reference sequence). The CDR3 DNA follows: TGTGCTAGCAGCCCGGACAGGTACGAGCAGTACTTC. This translates into CASSPDRYEQYF.

This clone came up a few times. CDR3 nucleotides: TGCAGTGCCGCCAGGGACAGCTTGGAGTTCTTC. This sequence encodes CSAARDSLEFF. The V call is TRBV20-1, the J call TRBJ2-1; 7 bases are a match to TRBD1. With 6 bases clipped from V and 14 bases from J, the junction kept 10 bases outside the gene matches. Germline V lookup: CDR1 DFQATT, CDR2 SNEGSKA (reference sequence). The CDR3 consists of 11 residues.

This clone has only a few counts. This chain joins TRBV29-1 and TRBJ1-5, with a weak D call TRBD1 (6 bases). CDR1 and CDR2 from the germline V gene are SQVTM and ANQGSEA. The CDR3 contains 15 residues. Trimming removed 6 bases from V and 1 base from J, with 16 bases in between. The CDR3 nucleotides read TGCAGCGTCTCCGAGGGCGGACAGAGCAATCAGCCCCAGCATTTT. It yields the protein CSVSEGGQSNQPQHF.

The chain is built from TRBV6-6 and TRBJ2-7; 9 bases are shared with TRBD1. Germline V gene data show CDR1 as MNHNY and CDR2 as SVGAGI (reference sequence). V trimming: 6 bases; J trimming: 5 bases; junction bases outside the gene matches: 14. This CDR3 is built from 16 residues. The CDR3 protein is CASSKTGTGSFHEQYF. DNA for the CDR3: TGTGCCAGCAGCAAGACCGGGACAGGGAGCTTCCACGAGCAGTACTTC.

In this sample, this clone turned up a few times. The chain has TRBV7-2 and TRBJ1-1; D gene ambiguous. Deletions cut 3 bases from V and 8 bases from J, with 13 bases between. This CDR3 contains 13 residues. Germline CDR1 and CDR2: SGHTA and FQGNSA. Here the CDR3 reads CASSFAQPPEAFF. The CDR3 coding sequence is TGTGCCAGCAGCTTTGCACAGCCACCCGAAGCTTTCTTT.

This clone was recorded a few times. The chain has TRBV2 and TRBJ1-4; possible D gene TRBD1, 5 bases. This CDR3 is built from 15 residues. V was pared by 8 bases and J by 1 base, with 14 bases between. CDR1 SNHLY and CDR2 FYNNEI come from the germline V gene. As DNA, the CDR3 is TGTGCCAGCCACCGTCGGGGGGAAACTAATGAAAAACTGTTTTTT. This encodes CASHRRGETNEKLFF.

This clone was seen only a few times. The chain employs TRBV9 and TRBJ1-2, with TRBD1 as a possible D gene (5 bases). Between the trimmed V and J ends, which lost 4 bases and 8 bases, there was a span of 18 bases. The CDR3 has 14 amino acids. The germline gives CDR1 SGDLS, CDR2 YYNGEE. CDR3 bases: TGTGCCAGCAGCCCAAGCGGGGCACCGGGGGGCTACACCTTC. Protein: CASSPSGAPGGYTF.

This clone was seen a handful of times. The DNA of the CDR3 is TGTGCCAGCAGCTTAGTACAAGAGACCCAGTACTTC. It yields the protein CASSLVQETQYF. V usage is TRBV7-2 and J usage is TRBJ2-5; D unclear. In germline, CDR1 is SGHTA, CDR2 FQGNSA. V lost 1 base, J lost 2 bases, and 2 bases lay in between. The length of the CDR3 is 12 residues.

The rearrangement joins TRBV6-6 to TRBJ2-1; TRBD2 might be the D (5 bases). Trimming left V 8 bases short and J 14 bases short, with 13 bases between. Germline V lookup: CDR1 MNHNY, CDR2 SVGAGI (reference sequence). There are 10 residues in the CDR3. CDR3 residues: CASGQRSEFF. The CDR3 bases are TGTGCCAGCGGCCAGCGGTCGGAGTTCTTC.

The gene calls are TRBV9 and TRBJ2-7; 11 bases match TRBD2. CDR3 length: 15 amino acids. V was pared by 4 bases and J by 0 bases, with 3 bases of the junction left unmatched. The germline gives CDR1 SGDLS, CDR2 YYNGEE. The CDR3 DNA is TGTGCCAGCAGCCGGACTAGCGGGTACTCCTACGAGCAGTACTTC. This sequence encodes CASSRTSGYSYEQYF.

The chain recombines TRBV7-2 with TRBJ2-5; maybe TRBD1 (5 bases). The V end was cut by 8 bases, the J end by 5 bases, with 15 bases between. CDR1 SGHTA and CDR2 FQGNSA come from the germline V gene. This CDR3 comprises 13 residues. The CDR3 bases are TGTGCCAGCGGCAAACAGGTCCGCGAGACCCAGTACTTC. It translates to CASGKQVRETQYF.

The chain uses TRBV7-2 and TRBJ1-1; 7 nucleotides line up with TRBD1. From germline, CDR1 is SGHTA and CDR2 FQGNSA. The CDR3 contains 13 residues. V shed 6 bases, J shed 5 bases, and the junction held 6 bases outside the gene matches. DNA of the CDR3: TGTGCCAGCAGGTTACAGGGGCGGACTGAAGCTTTCTTT. Translating gives CASRLQGRTEAFF. Complete variable domain (other parts from reference TRBV7-2 and TRBJ1-1): GAGVSQSPSNKVTEKGKDVELRCDPISGHTALYWYRQSLGQGLEFLIYFQGNSAPDKSGLPSDRFSAERTGGSVSTLTIQRTQQEDSAVYLCASRLQGRTEAFFGQGTRLTVV.

This clone was seen only a few times. The chain combines TRBV30 with TRBJ2-2; 8 bases are a match to TRBD1. This CDR3 is 13 amino acids long. The V gene's germline CDR1 is GTSNPN and CDR2 SVGIG (reference sequence). V trimming: 8 bases; J trimming: 2 bases; junction bases outside the gene matches: 4. The CDR3 sequence: CARQGSNTGELFF. DNA of the CDR3: TGTGCCCGACAGGGGAGTAACACCGGGGAGCTGTTTTTT.

The chain links TRBV6-6 to TRBJ1-5; 9 bases match TRBD1. V shed 5 bases and J 8 bases; nucleotides not matched to a gene: 10. This CDR3 contains 15 residues. The germline V gene encodes CDR1 MNHNY and CDR2 SVGAGI (reference sequence). CDR3 nucleotides: TGTGCCAGCAGTCTCCCCCCGGGACAGGGTGAGCCCCAGCATTTT. Its protein is CASSLPPGQGEPQHF.

The CDR3 region has the DNA TGTGCCAGCAGTGGACAGGCCTCCTCTGAGACCCAGTACTTC. It specifies CASSGQASSETQYF. The V gene is TRBV4-2, the J gene TRBJ2-5; 7 bases are a match to TRBD1. Germline trimming cut 6 bases from V and 5 bases from J; bases unmatched to any gene: 9. From germline, CDR1 is LGHNA and CDR2 YNFKEQ. There are 14 residues in the CDR3.

This clone was counted between two and nine times. V usage is TRBV28 and J usage is TRBJ2-7, with D perhaps TRBD2 (5 bases). The CDR3 covers 13 residues. Germline lookup yields CDR1 MDHEN and CDR2 SYDVKM. Between the trimmed V and J ends, which lost 7 bases and 2 bases, there was a span of 12 bases. CDR3 loop: CASTLPGTYEQYF. Here the CDR3 DNA reads TGTGCCAGCACCCTACCCGGGACCTACGAGCAGTACTTC.

This clone was observed a handful of times. J is TRBJ2-7 and V is TRBV6-5; no definite D call. CDR1 is MNHEY, CDR2 SVGAGI, per germline. The CDR3 totals 13 residues. The ends were cut back, 2 bases at V and 2 bases at J, with 7 bases in the middle. DNA for the CDR3: TGTGCCAGCAGTTACGTAGAAGCCTACGAGCAGTACTTC. This codes for CASSYVEAYEQYF.

The chain employs TRBV2 and TRBJ1-2, with 11 bases aligning to TRBD1. Trimming removed 4 bases from V and 5 bases from J; junction bases left unmatched: 12. The germline gives CDR1 SNHLY, CDR2 FYNNEI. The CDR3 consists of 17 residues. The CDR3 DNA is TGTGCCAGCAGTGGGGGACAGGGGGTCACATCCTCTTATGGCTACACCTTC. Protein sequence: CASSGGQGVTSSYGYTF.